This passage covers 5 T cell receptor beta chains from one sample sequenced in a study of vaccination and CD4 T cells after COVID-19. The antigens for these receptors are not known. Treatment specified: approximately 9-day PBMC culture with coronavirus spike peptide pools or control peptides (ViraFEST assay). The Oncomine TCR Beta short-read assay generated sequence data from the DNA of cultured CD4+ T cells. TCRdb reprocessed the PCR reads via MiXCR and lists one record per CDR3 protein. The sample gives some 4,000 distinct CDR3 sequences, 30% to 40% of which show up once; over 25% is in the top ten. Sequenced material: CD4+ T cells from blood, cultured in vitro. These receptors originate from a human donor who had recovered from COVID-19.

This chain uses TRBV7-2 with TRBJ2-6; D remains unclear. The CDR3 spans 16 residues. Trimming shortened V by 1 base and J by 0 bases, and 7 bases separated the two germline ends. Germline V gene sequence: CDR1 SGHTA, CDR2 FQGNSA. CDR3 bases: TGTGCCAGCAGCTTAGTCGAAGGCTCTGGGGCCAACGTCCTGACTTTC. Translation gives CASSLVEGSGANVLTF. Variable domain in full (rest from reference TRBV7-2 and TRBJ2-6): GAGVSQSPSNKVTEKGKDVELRCDPISGHTALYWYRQSLGQGLEFLIYFQGNSAPDKSGLPSDRFSAERTGGSVSTLTIQRTQQEDSAVYLCASSLVEGSGANVLTFGAGSRLTVL.

The chain carries TRBV9 and TRBJ2-5, with a possible D match to TRBD2 (6 bases). The V end lost 3 bases, the J end lost 5 bases, and 14 bases lay between the germline ends. Germline CDR1 is SGDLS and CDR2 is YYNGEE. There are 14 residues in the CDR3. CDR3 sequence reads: CASSGDSQFETQYF. DNA for the CDR3: TGTGCCAGCAGCGGGGACTCCCAGTTTGAGACCCAGTACTTC.

This clonotype has more than one count but fewer than ten. The genes are TRBV7-9 and TRBJ2-7, with a tentative D call TRBD2 (6 bases). The CDR3 spans 15 residues. Germline V lookup: CDR1 SEHNR, CDR2 FQNEAQ (reference sequence). The V end lost 7 bases, the J end lost 1 base, and 17 bases lay between the germline ends. CDR3 nucleotide sequence: TGTGCCAGCACCTCGGCGGGACTCATATCCTACGAGCAGTACTTC. This sequence encodes CASTSAGLISYEQYF.

The rearrangement uses TRBV20-1 and TRBJ2-3; no reliable D call. The CDR3 is 15 amino acids. V lost 0 bases to trimming and J lost 5 bases, with 15 bases between them. The germline CDR1 and CDR2 sequences are DFQATT and SNEGSKA (reference sequence). In DNA form, the CDR3 reads TGCAGTGCTAGAGATCCGGTTAGGGCTGGAGATACGCAGTATTTT. It yields the protein CSARDPVRAGDTQYF.

This clonotype is deemed large (0.1 to 1%). The V gene is TRBV6-1, the J gene TRBJ2-2; 7 bases are a match to TRBD2. Germline CDR1 MNHNS, CDR2 SASEGT. V dropped 5 bases and J dropped 5; count of bases not matched to a gene: 8. This CDR3 comprises 15 residues. The CDR3: CASSRREGYTGELFF. CDR3 sequence (DNA): TGTGCCAGCAGTAGGAGGGAGGGTTATACCGGGGAGCTGTTTTTT.